The clone carrying this T cell receptor (beta chain) was found once. Its antigen is as yet unknown. PCR used 60 Vbeta primers and 13 Jbeta primers. The assay was immunoSEQ multiplex PCR, and TCRdb's table has in-frame clones only and misses some. The sample carries about 86,000 clones, 70% to 85% recorded once. The trim removed 0 bases at V and 4 bases at J, leaving 3 bases unmatched. The CDR3 is 14 amino acids. Germline values: CDR1 SGHNT, CDR2 YYREEE (reference sequence). This record belongs to a study of cytomegalovirus exposure and HLA in healthy donors. Whole-study results and caveats: Per a prior analysis, the majority of TCR beta V segments were productive roughly 90% or roughly 30% of the time. Most observed TCR sequences were rare, whereas some public TCRs were detected in many donors. Sequencing depth across donors, presence/absence analyses assumed, was roughly uniform. Analysis performed later showed TCR beta chains linked to HLA being more clonally expanded than equally common others.

The source is a man aged 55 to 70 in good health and CMV-seronegative. The specimen was PBMCs. The chain couples TRBV5-4 to TRBJ1-1; 7 nucleotides line up with TRBD1. Here the CDR3 reads CASSLGQGGTEAFF. The DNA of the CDR3 is TGTGCCAGCAGCTTGGGCCAGGGGGGCACTGAAGCTTTCTTT.